This T cell receptor (beta chain) was identified in a study of T cell changes during pregnancy in multiple sclerosis. CDR1 and CDR2 from the germline V gene are SGHNT and YYREEE (reference sequence). The length of the CDR3 is 15 residues. V trimming: 4 bases; J trimming: 2 bases; junction bases outside the gene matches: 9. Assay used: immunoSEQ multiplex PCR; TCRdb lists only in-frame clones, some missing. Of around 110,000 clones in the sample, around 90% were seen once. This chain connects TRBV5-4 to TRBJ2-7, with 7 bases fitting TRBD1. The sequence came from a female donor with multiple sclerosis, enrolled in a pregnancy study. The source was peripheral blood, collected before pregnancy. The CDR3: CASSPPPGQAYEQYF. The CDR3 DNA follows: TGTGCCAGCAGCCCGCCCCCCGGACAGGCCTACGAGCAGTACTTC.